These 9 T cell receptor beta chains originate from one sample sequenced in a study of regulatory T cells in long-lasting Graves disease. Sample time point: newly diagnosed GD, antithyroid drugs for less than 3 months. Researchers made the TCR library from RNA that was extracted from PBMCs. TCR beta libraries were built with iRepertoire HTBI primers and Arm-PCR of CDR3 regions. TCRdb reprocessed the multiplex PCR reads via MiXCR and lists one record per CDR3 protein. Counted here are 530,000 or so distinct CDR3 sequences, 15% to 20% occurring once; the ten biggest clones make up approximately 12%. These data were also reused for a study on T cells in Graves' hyperthyroidism and ophthalmopathy.

The source material was peripheral blood mononuclear cells (PBMCs), sampled at new diagnosis, from a patient treated with antithyroid drugs. The source of these receptors is a young man with Graves disease.

This clonotype was observed many times. The chain couples TRBV27 to TRBJ1-5, with D perhaps matching TRBD1 (6 bases). CDR3 length equals 15 residues. The V end was cut by 7 bases, the J end by 1 base, with 14 bases between. The germline V gene encodes CDR1 MNHEY and CDR2 SMNVEV (reference sequence). The CDR3 DNA is TGTGCCAGCAACGGGGGCGCTTGGAGCAATCAGCCCCAGCATTTT. Translation gives CASNGGAWSNQPQHF.

V and J are TRBV19 and TRBJ2-1, with D possibly being TRBD2 (5 bases). The V end lost 5 bases, the J end lost 2 bases, and 7 bases lay between the germline ends. Germline V gives CDR1 LNHDA, CDR2 SQIVND (reference sequence). The CDR3 extends over 13 amino acids. The CDR3 bases are TGTGCCAGTAGTTGGAGGCCCTACAATGAGCAGTTCTTC. Its translation: CASSWRPYNEQFF.

This clonotype was detected ten times or more. The rearrangement links TRBV12-5 to TRBJ1-1; 8 nucleotides align to TRBD1. Germline V gene sequence: CDR1 LGHNT, CDR2 FRNRAP. The CDR3 is made up of 16 amino acids. Trimming at V came to 1 base and at J to 1 base, leaving 5 bases not matched to a gene. CDR3 nucleotides: TGTGCTAGTGGTTTGGACATAGGACAGGGGAACACTGAAGCTTTCTTT. Translated, it gives CASGLDIGQGNTEAFF.

The table lists this clonotype with many counts. The gene calls are TRBV12-3 or TRBV12-4 and TRBJ2-1; 10 bases match TRBD2. The CDR3 extends over 15 amino acids. Trimming cost V 2 bases and J 4 bases; bases outside gene matches: 2. Written as DNA, the CDR3 is TGTGCCAGCAGTTTAAATAGCGGGAGGTACAATGAGCAGTTCTTC. It specifies CASSLNSGRYNEQFF.

This clonotype was seen ten or more times. The J gene is TRBJ2-1, the V gene TRBV28; 8 bases align to TRBD2. Germline CDR1 and CDR2: MDHEN and SYDVKM. This CDR3 has 16 residues. The junction had 11 bases not matched to a gene; V was cut back by 1 base and J by 9 bases. CDR3 coding DNA: TGTGCCAGCAGTTTATATCCAGCGGGAGCGTCGGGTGAGCAGTTCTTC. Translated: CASSLYPAGASGEQFF.

This chain connects TRBV5-6 to TRBJ2-7; maybe TRBD2 (5 bases). The CDR3 sequence is 14 residues long. Deletions cut 9 bases from V and 6 bases from J, with 22 bases between. Germline lookup yields CDR1 SGHDT and CDR2 YYEEEE. CDR3 coding DNA: TGTGCCACCACCCGGCGGGCCCGGGCGGGCGAGCAGTACTTC. This encodes CATTRRARAGEQYF.

This clonotype was seen only a few times. The chain combines TRBV6-2 or TRBV6-3 with TRBJ1-2; D unresolved. The CDR3 length is 17 residues. Germline V lookup: CDR1 MNHEY, CDR2 SVGEGT. V shed 2 bases and J shed 0 bases, with 16 bases lying between them. The CDR3 reads CASSYPSAFLSNYGYTF. CDR3 in DNA: TGTGCCAGCAGTTACCCATCGGCTTTTCTTTCTAACTATGGCTACACCTTC.

The CDR3 coding sequence is TGCAGTGCTAGGACAGGGTGGGGCTACACCTTC. This encodes CSARTGWGYTF. The chain combines TRBV20-1 with TRBJ1-2, with TRBD1 identical over 7 bases. CDR3 length: 11 amino acids. With 3 bases clipped from V and 8 bases from J, the junction kept 3 bases outside the gene matches. Per the germline V gene, CDR1 is DFQATT and CDR2 is SNEGSKA (reference sequence).

This clonotype was seen repeatedly, ten times or more. In DNA form, the CDR3 reads TGTGCCAGCAGTTTAAATGGTCTTAGCGGGAGTTTTAGGTCCTACGAGCAGTACTTC. Translated: CASSLNGLSGSFRSYEQYF. The chain couples TRBV28 to TRBJ2-7; 9 nucleotides align to TRBD2. With V trimmed by 2 bases and J by 1 base, 15 bases remained unmatched. Germline lookup yields CDR1 MDHEN and CDR2 SYDVKM. The CDR3 consists of 19 residues.